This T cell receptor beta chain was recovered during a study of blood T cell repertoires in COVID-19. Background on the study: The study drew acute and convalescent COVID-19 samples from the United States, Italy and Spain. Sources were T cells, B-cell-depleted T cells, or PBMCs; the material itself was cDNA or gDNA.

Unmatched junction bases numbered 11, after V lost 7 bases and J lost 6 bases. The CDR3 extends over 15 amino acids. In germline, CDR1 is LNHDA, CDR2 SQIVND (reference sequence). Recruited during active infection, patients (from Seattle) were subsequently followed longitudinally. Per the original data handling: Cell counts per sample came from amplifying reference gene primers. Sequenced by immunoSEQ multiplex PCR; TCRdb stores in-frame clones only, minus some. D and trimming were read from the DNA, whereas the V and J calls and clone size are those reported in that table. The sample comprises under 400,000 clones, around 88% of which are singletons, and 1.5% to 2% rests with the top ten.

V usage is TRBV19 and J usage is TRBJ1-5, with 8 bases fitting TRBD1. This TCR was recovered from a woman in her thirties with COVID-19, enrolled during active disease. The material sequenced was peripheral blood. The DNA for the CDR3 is TGTGCCAGTAACGCACAAGGACAGGGTCGTCAGCCCCAGCATTTT. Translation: CASNAQGQGRQPQHF.